This is a list of T cell receptor beta chains from one sample in a study of molecular identifiers for immune sequencing clone quantification. TCRdb re-analysed the PCR reads in MiXCR, keeping a single row per CDR3 protein. This table has fewer than 45,000 distinct CDR3 sequences, roughly 19% appearing once. Specimen: naive CD8+ T cells from blood, with Jurkat cell RNA spiked in. The receptors stem from a human donor in good health. Some libraries in this study had Jurkat cell RNA spiked in. Each CDR3 is given without its conserved first and last residue. The order of the fields is J gene, V gene, D gene, CDR3 protein. A D gene is named only where the DNA matches it firmly.

j_gene: TRBJ2-3
v_gene: TRBV27
d_gene: .
CDR3aa: ASSFKGTDTQY

j_gene: TRBJ2-7
v_gene: TRBV7-9
d_gene: TRBD1
CDR3aa: ASSPDRDDEQY

j_gene: TRBJ2-3
v_gene: TRBV27
d_gene: TRBD2
CDR3aa: ASIGGGPTDTQY

j_gene: TRBJ2-6
v_gene: TRBV5-1
d_gene: TRBD1
CDR3aa: ASSLVGQGAVSGANVLT

j_gene: TRBJ2-1
v_gene: TRBV27
d_gene: .
CDR3aa: ASRRSKNNEQF

j_gene: TRBJ2-3
v_gene: TRBV25-1
d_gene: .
CDR3aa: ASSAPMGWSATSTDTQY

j_gene: TRBJ1-1
v_gene: TRBV6-1
d_gene: .
CDR3aa: ASSEDWGDTEAF

j_gene: TRBJ2-5
v_gene: TRBV7-9
d_gene: .
CDR3aa: AGSPFAGQETQY

j_gene: TRBJ1-2
v_gene: TRBV19
d_gene: TRBD1
CDR3aa: ASSPTGEDYGYT

j_gene: TRBJ2-5
v_gene: TRBV15
d_gene: .
CDR3aa: ATSSHHLGRTQETQY

j_gene: TRBJ2-3
v_gene: TRBV29-1
d_gene: .
CDR3aa: SVRADTQY

j_gene: TRBJ2-7
v_gene: TRBV5-1
d_gene: TRBD2
CDR3aa: ASSFPSGGISYEQY

j_gene: TRBJ2-7
v_gene: TRBV11-2
d_gene: .
CDR3aa: ASSLAEMTTHYEQY

j_gene: TRBJ2-1
v_gene: TRBV2
d_gene: .
CDR3aa: ASSNTGYNEQF

j_gene: TRBJ2-3
v_gene: TRBV10-2
d_gene: .
CDR3aa: ASVTAFSTDTQY

j_gene: TRBJ2-5
v_gene: TRBV7-9
d_gene: TRBD1
CDR3aa: ASSWSGQQETQY

j_gene: TRBJ2-7
v_gene: TRBV27
d_gene: .
CDR3aa: ASSFGGQSGEQY

j_gene: TRBJ2-5
v_gene: TRBV20-1
d_gene: .
CDR3aa: SASDPGLETQY

j_gene: TRBJ1-1
v_gene: TRBV5-1
d_gene: TRBD1
CDR3aa: ASSEGQEVFVAEAF

j_gene: TRBJ2-7
v_gene: TRBV6-5
d_gene: .
CDR3aa: ASRTGHFGPEQY

j_gene: TRBJ2-7
v_gene: TRBV20-1
d_gene: TRBD1
CDR3aa: SARDRGQSSYEQY

j_gene: TRBJ2-7
v_gene: TRBV6-5
d_gene: .
CDR3aa: ASSPGPTVYEQY